Below are 31 T cell receptor beta chains sequenced from a single sample in a study of T cell responses to AZD1222 COVID-19 vaccine. TCRdb's table, derived via immunoSEQ multiplex PCR, lists solely in-frame clones and lacks some. The sample records 100,000 to 130,000 clones, around 92% being singletons. The sequencing used peripheral blood, collected on day 0 of AZD1222 vaccination. These receptors all stem from an adult in good health.

The chain carries TRBV11-2 and TRBJ2-3; D call uncertain. The germline CDR1 and CDR2 sequences are SGHAT and FQNNGV. The CDR3 has 15 residues. Trimming took off 0 bases at V and 3 bases at J, with 10 bases between the two ends. The CDR3 loop is CASSLDVGNTDTQYF. CDR3 bases: TGTGCCAGCAGCTTAGATGTAGGTAATACAGATACGCAGTATTTT. Combining the CDR3 with reference TRBV11-2 and TRBJ2-3 gives the whole variable domain EAGVAQSPRYKIIEKRQSVAFWCNPISGHATLYWYQQILGQGPKLLIQFQNNGVVDDSQLPKDRFSAERLKGVDSTLKIQPAKLEDSAVYLCASSLDVGNTDTQYFGPGTRLTVL.

V gene TRBV5-6 combines with J gene TRBJ2-7; possibly TRBD2 for D (6 bases). Germline V gene sequence: CDR1 SGHDT, CDR2 YYEEEE. The CDR3 sequence is 17 residues long. The V gene lost 0 bases and the J gene lost 5 bases, with 21 bases spanning the gap. The CDR3 sequence: CASSLGHSTRDLHEQYF. The CDR3 DNA reads as TGTGCCAGCAGCTTGGGACATAGCACGAGGGACTTGCACGAGCAGTACTTC.

The chain links TRBV28 to TRBJ2-7; maybe TRBD1 (5 bases). The germline gives CDR1 MDHEN, CDR2 SYDVKM. V shed 6 bases and J shed 2 bases, with 11 bases lying between them. This CDR3 has 13 residues. This CDR3 reads CASRIETAYEQYF. CDR3 nucleotides: TGTGCCAGCAGAATCGAGACAGCCTACGAGCAGTACTTC.

The chain recombines TRBV5-1 with TRBJ2-1; D uncertain. CDR1 SGHRS and CDR2 YFSETQ come from the germline V gene. The length of the CDR3 is 15 residues. V dropped 2 bases and J dropped 6 bases, with 15 bases sitting between them. The CDR3: CASSFRRISGNEQFF. The CDR3 DNA reads TGCGCCAGCAGCTTCAGACGGATCTCAGGCAATGAGCAGTTCTTC.

V usage is TRBV9 and J usage is TRBJ2-6; no definite D call. The CDR3 runs to 20 residues. Germline-derived CDR1 and CDR2 are SGDLS and YYNGEE. The V and J ends lost 0 bases and 4 bases respectively, with 23 bases between them. The CDR3 sequence: CASSVEKHSGYKAGANVLTF. The DNA for the CDR3 is TGTGCCAGCAGCGTAGAAAAACATTCGGGTTATAAGGCCGGGGCCAACGTCCTGACTTTC.

The chain combines TRBV9 with TRBJ1-2, with D possibly being TRBD1 (5 bases). Germline assignment: CDR1 SGDLS and CDR2 YYNGEE. The V gene lost 0 bases and the J gene lost 4 bases, with 19 bases spanning the gap. The CDR3 is 17 amino acids. CDR3 sequence (DNA): TGTGCCAGCAGCGTAGATCCAGGGCTCTTAGTCGGCTATGGCTACACCTTC. It yields the protein CASSVDPGLLVGYGYTF.

This chain connects TRBV30 to TRBJ1-6, with 8 bases fitting TRBD1. Germline CDR1 is GTSNPN and CDR2 is SVGIG (reference sequence). Germline trimming cut 4 bases from V and 9 bases from J; bases unmatched to any gene: 5. The CDR3 totals 13 residues. The chain's CDR3 is CAWNPGGGSPLHF. The DNA of the CDR3 is TGTGCCTGGAACCCAGGGGGCGGTTCACCCCTCCACTTT.

This clone was seen a single time. The chain combines TRBV5-1 with TRBJ1-1; TRBD1 might be the D (5 bases). CDR1 is SGHRS and CDR2 is YFSETQ in the germline V gene. The ends were cut back, 5 bases at V and 4 bases at J, with 12 bases in the middle. The CDR3 contains 13 residues. This CDR3 reads CASREGWSTEAFF. CDR3 nucleotides: TGCGCCAGCAGGGAGGGGTGGAGCACTGAAGCTTTCTTT.

The chain recombines TRBV30 with TRBJ1-2; 7 nucleotides agree with TRBD1. Germline CDR1 is GTSNPN and CDR2 is SVGIG (reference sequence). The V and J ends lost 0 bases and 8 bases, in that order; junction bases with no gene match: 6. CDR3 length: 13 residues. As DNA, the CDR3 is TGTGCCTGGAGTGTATATGAGGGGGCGGGCTACACCTTC. Its protein is CAWSVYEGAGYTF.

The chain recombines TRBV5-1 with TRBJ2-7; D perhaps matches TRBD1 (6 bases). CDR1 SGHRS and CDR2 YFSETQ come from the germline V gene. With 4 bases removed from V and 2 bases from J, the gap between germline ends came to 13 bases. This CDR3 contains 14 residues. CDR3 DNA sequence: TGCGCCAGCAGCCATGGGACAACTACCTACGAGCAGTACTTC. Translating it yields CASSHGTTTYEQYF.

The chain employs TRBV11-3 and TRBJ1-4, with D possibly TRBD1 on 6 matching bases. Trimming took off 4 bases at V and 7 bases at J, with 16 bases between the two ends. The germline CDR1 and CDR2 sequences are SGHNT and YENEEA. The CDR3 extends over 15 amino acids. CDR3 region: CASSSLFRGSEKLFF. CDR3 DNA sequence: TGTGCCAGCAGCTCCCTTTTCAGGGGAAGTGAAAAACTGTTTTTT.

The chain combines TRBV2 with TRBJ1-5; tentative D call: TRBD1 (5 bases). Germline V gene data show CDR1 as SNHLY and CDR2 as FYNNEI. Between the trimmed V and J ends, which lost 6 bases and 0 bases, there was a span of 12 bases. The CDR3 is 15 amino acids. The CDR3 coding sequence is TGTGCCAGCAGGCCGGCGGGGGATAGCAATCAGCCCCAGCATTTT. It yields the protein CASRPAGDSNQPQHF.

The genes are TRBV10-3 and TRBJ2-2, with 8 positions matching TRBD1. Germline CDR1 ENHRY, CDR2 SYGVKD. The V and J ends lost 7 bases and 1 base, in that order; junction bases with no gene match: 2. The CDR3 length is 14 residues. Here the CDR3 DNA reads TGTGCCATCAAGGACAGGGAGAACACCGGGGAGCTGTTTTTT. Protein product: CAIKDRENTGELFF.

In this sample, this clone turned up a few times. V and J are TRBV5-1 and TRBJ2-3, with TRBD1 matching over 8 bases. V trimming: 4 bases; J trimming: 2 bases; junction bases outside the gene matches: 9. Germline V lookup: CDR1 SGHRS, CDR2 YFSETQ. The CDR3 covers 16 residues. The CDR3 sequence: CASSPLRDRHTDTQYF. The CDR3 nucleotides are TGCGCCAGCAGCCCGCTCCGGGACAGGCACACAGATACGCAGTATTTT.

The chain joins TRBV6-5 to TRBJ2-1; D not certain. V lost 6 bases and J 6 bases, leaving 9 bases between the germline ends. The CDR3 totals 12 residues. Germline CDR1 is MNHEY and CDR2 is SVGAGI. The CDR3 loop is CASRELVNEQFF. CDR3 nucleotides: TGTGCCAGCAGAGAGCTAGTCAATGAGCAGTTCTTC.

The chain joins TRBV2 to TRBJ2-1; 9 nucleotides line up with TRBD2. The CDR3 consists of 13 residues. Looked up from germline, CDR1 is SNHLY and CDR2 is FYNNEI. The J segment lost 14 bases and the V segment lost 7 bases, leaving 12 bases of the junction unmatched. CDR3 loop: CASTPAREGPEFF. The CDR3 DNA is TGTGCCAGCACCCCCGCGCGGGAGGGCCCGGAGTTCTTC.

The chain joins TRBV7-2 to TRBJ1-2; TRBD1 matches at 10 bases. The CDR3 contains 16 residues. From germline, CDR1 is SGHTA and CDR2 FQGNSA. V trimming: 3 bases; J trimming: 7 bases; junction bases outside the gene matches: 11. The CDR3 region is CASSLGTGVLTGGYTF. In DNA form, the CDR3 reads TGTGCCAGCAGCTTGGGGACAGGGGTCCTCACTGGTGGCTACACCTTC.

This chain joins TRBV4-1 and TRBJ2-2, with a weak D call TRBD2 (5 bases). V gave up 0 bases and J gave up 1 base, with 9 bases separating them. CDR3 size: 16 residues. The germline CDR1 and CDR2 sequences are MGHRA and YSYEKL. The CDR3, as DNA: TGCGCCAGCAGCCAAGAAAGGGCGGGGAACACCGGGGAGCTGTTTTTT. Translated, it gives CASSQERAGNTGELFF.

CDR3 in amino acids: CASSSTPDYYNEQFF. The CDR3 nucleotides read TGTGCCAGCAGCTCGACTCCGGACTATTACAATGAGCAGTTCTTC. The chain employs TRBV7-2 and TRBJ2-1, with D maybe TRBD2 (6 bases). Germline loops: CDR1 SGHTA, CDR2 FQGNSA. The CDR3 covers 15 residues. With 4 bases removed from V and 4 bases from J, the gap between germline ends came to 14 bases.

The genes are TRBV6-5 and TRBJ2-1; tentatively, D is TRBD1 or TRBD2 (6 bases each). CDR1 and CDR2 (germline): MNHEY, SVGAGI. V lost 4 bases and J lost 6, with 16 bases in between. This CDR3 comprises 15 residues. In DNA form, the CDR3 reads TGTGCCAGCAGTTTAGGGGGAGGCGTCCCCAATGAGCAGTTCTTC. Its translation is CASSLGGGVPNEQFF.

The V call is TRBV25-1, the J call TRBJ2-2, with D possibly TRBD1 on 6 matching bases. Germline-derived CDR1 and CDR2 are MGHDK and SYGVNS. This CDR3 is 14 amino acids long. The V end lost 5 bases, the J end lost 6 bases, and 13 bases lay between the germline ends. The CDR3 reads CASSRDNGAGELFF. The DNA of the CDR3 is TGTGCCAGCAGTAGGGACAATGGGGCCGGGGAGCTGTTTTTT. The full variable domain, completed using reference TRBV25-1 and TRBJ2-2, is EADIYQTPRYLVIGTGKKITLECSQTMGHDKMYWYQQDPGMELHLIHYSYGVNSTEKGDLSSESTVSRIRTEHFPLTLESARPSHTSQYLCASSRDNGAGELFFGEGSRLTVL.

V gene TRBV2 combines with J gene TRBJ1-3; no clear D gene. This CDR3 spans 15 amino acids. Germline lookup yields CDR1 SNHLY and CDR2 FYNNEI. Trimming removed 4 bases from V and 2 bases from J, with 12 bases in between. CDR3 residues: CASSAIPPTGNTIYF. In nucleotides, the CDR3 is TGTGCCAGCAGTGCTATCCCGCCTACTGGAAACACCATATATTTT.

The rearrangement uses TRBV27 and TRBJ1-5, with 10 bases that match TRBD1. V lost 5 bases and J lost 6; bases outside the gene matches: 13. From germline, CDR1 is MNHEY and CDR2 SMNVEV (reference sequence). The CDR3 runs 17 residues. The CDR3 loop is CASSPRSTGTGVQPQHF. DNA for the CDR3: TGTGCCAGCAGTCCGCGGTCCACCGGGACAGGGGTTCAGCCCCAGCATTTT.

Turning to this clone: One end of the junction does not line up with germline, which may come from a read error. This chain uses TRBV4-1 with TRBJ2-5; possibly TRBD2 for D (6 bases). The CDR3 runs to 14 residues. Germline V gene lookup returns CDR1 MGHRA and CDR2 YSYEKL. The CDR3 is CASSQDPGDGWLNF. The DNA for the CDR3 is TGCGCCAGCAGCCAAGATCCGGGAGACGGTTGGTTGAACTTC.

The chain joins TRBV7-2 to TRBJ1-2, with 7 bases matching TRBD1. This CDR3 comprises 14 residues. V shed 8 bases and J 6 bases; nucleotides not matched to a gene: 12. The germline V gene has CDR1 SGHTA and CDR2 FQGNSA. The CDR3 here is CASSTETGFDGYTF. The CDR3 nucleotides are TGTGCCAGCTCAACCGAGACAGGGTTCGATGGCTACACCTTC. Looking up the rest from reference TRBV7-2 and TRBJ1-2 gives the full variable domain: GAGVSQSPSNKVTEKGKDVELRCDPISGHTALYWYRQSLGQGLEFLIYFQGNSAPDKSGLPSDRFSAERTGGSVSTLTIQRTQQEDSAVYLCASSTETGFDGYTFGSGTRLTVV.

This sequence joins TRBV30 and TRBJ2-5; D uncertain. The CDR3 contains 11 residues. Trimming removed 4 bases at V and 2 bases at J, with 5 bases between. Germline loops: CDR1 GTSNPN, CDR2 SVGIG (reference sequence). The CDR3 coding sequence is TGTGCCTGGATGATACAAGAGACCCAGTACTTC. Protein sequence: CAWMIQETQYF.

This chain joins TRBV11-2 and TRBJ2-3, with 7 bases fitting TRBD2. The junction had 9 bases not matched to a gene; V was cut back by 0 bases and J by 0 bases. Germline CDR1 is SGHAT and CDR2 is FQNNGV. There are 18 residues in the CDR3. The CDR3 spells CASSLDPTLASSTDTQYF. As DNA, the CDR3 is TGTGCCAGCAGCTTAGACCCCACACTAGCGTCTAGCACAGATACGCAGTATTTT.

This clone was counted a single time. This chain connects TRBV5-8 to TRBJ1-2; D might be TRBD1 (5 bases). The CDR3 contains 16 residues. Germline V gene lookup returns CDR1 SGHTS and CDR2 YDEGEE. V was cut by 4 bases and J by 4 bases, with 20 bases left in between. CDR3 sequence: CASSLGNNGGTYGYTF. The CDR3 nucleotides read TGTGCCAGCAGCCTGGGAAATAACGGGGGTACCTATGGCTACACCTTC.

The V call is TRBV19, the J call TRBJ2-3; TRBD2 matches 13 bases. Germline V gene sequence: CDR1 LNHDA, CDR2 SQIVND (reference sequence). This CDR3 has 16 residues. The V and J ends lost 2 bases and 6 bases, in that order; junction bases with no gene match: 5. The chain's CDR3 is CASSIRLAGGGDTQYF. CDR3 DNA sequence: TGTGCCAGTAGTATAAGACTAGCGGGAGGAGGGGATACGCAGTATTTT. The full variable domain, completed using reference TRBV19 and TRBJ2-3, is DGGITQSPKYLFRKEGQNVTLSCEQNLNHDAMYWYRQDPGQGLRLIYYSQIVNDFQKGDIAEGYSVSREKKESFPLTVTSAQKNPTAFYLCASSIRLAGGGDTQYFGPGTRLTVL.

This clone was detected once. This sequence joins TRBV14 and TRBJ1-1; D possibly corresponds to TRBD1 (5 bases). Germline V gene data show CDR1 as SGHDN and CDR2 as FVKESK. This CDR3 spans 16 amino acids. V lost 4 bases and J 0 bases, leaving 15 bases between the germline ends. The CDR3 bases are TGTGCCAGCAGCCCGCACAGGAAACCAATGAACACTGAAGCTTTCTTT. This sequence encodes CASSPHRKPMNTEAFF.

This clone showed up just a few times. The chain recombines TRBV5-5 with TRBJ2-2; a possible D gene is TRBD2 (6 bases). The ends were cut back, 0 bases at V and 4 bases at J, with 13 bases in the middle. Germline V lookup: CDR1 SGHKS, CDR2 YYEKEE (reference sequence). CDR3 size: 16 residues. CDR3 residues: CASSLGGGTTTGELFF. The CDR3 DNA reads TGTGCCAGCAGCTTGGGTGGGGGGACCACCACCGGGGAGCTGTTTTTT.